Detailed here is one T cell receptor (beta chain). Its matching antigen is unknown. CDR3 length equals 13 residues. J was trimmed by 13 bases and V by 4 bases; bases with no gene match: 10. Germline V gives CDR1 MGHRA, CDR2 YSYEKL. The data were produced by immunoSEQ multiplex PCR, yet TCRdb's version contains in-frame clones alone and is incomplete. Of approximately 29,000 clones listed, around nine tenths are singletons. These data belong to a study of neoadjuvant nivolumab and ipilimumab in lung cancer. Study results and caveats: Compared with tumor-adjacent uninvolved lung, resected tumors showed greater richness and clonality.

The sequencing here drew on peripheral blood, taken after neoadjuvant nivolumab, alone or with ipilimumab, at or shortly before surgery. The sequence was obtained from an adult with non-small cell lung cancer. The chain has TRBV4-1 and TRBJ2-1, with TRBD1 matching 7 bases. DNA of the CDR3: TGCGCCAGCAGCCTAACCTCCGGGACAGCCCAGTTCTTC. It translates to CASSLTSGTAQFF.